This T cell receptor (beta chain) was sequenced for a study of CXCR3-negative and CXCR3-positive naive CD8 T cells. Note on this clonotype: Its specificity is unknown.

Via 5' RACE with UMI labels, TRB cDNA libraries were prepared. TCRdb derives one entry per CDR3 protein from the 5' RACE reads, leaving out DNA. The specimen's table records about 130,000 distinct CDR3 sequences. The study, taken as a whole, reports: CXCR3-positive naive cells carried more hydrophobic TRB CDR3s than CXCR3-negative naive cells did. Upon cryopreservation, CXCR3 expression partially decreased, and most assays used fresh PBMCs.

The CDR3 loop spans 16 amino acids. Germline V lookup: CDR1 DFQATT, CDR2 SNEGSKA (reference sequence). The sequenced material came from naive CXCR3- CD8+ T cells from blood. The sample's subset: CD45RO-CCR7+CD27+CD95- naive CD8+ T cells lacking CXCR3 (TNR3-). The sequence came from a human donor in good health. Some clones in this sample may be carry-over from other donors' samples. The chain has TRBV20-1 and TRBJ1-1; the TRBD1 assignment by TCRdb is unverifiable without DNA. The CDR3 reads CSARVTGRYGGTEAFF.